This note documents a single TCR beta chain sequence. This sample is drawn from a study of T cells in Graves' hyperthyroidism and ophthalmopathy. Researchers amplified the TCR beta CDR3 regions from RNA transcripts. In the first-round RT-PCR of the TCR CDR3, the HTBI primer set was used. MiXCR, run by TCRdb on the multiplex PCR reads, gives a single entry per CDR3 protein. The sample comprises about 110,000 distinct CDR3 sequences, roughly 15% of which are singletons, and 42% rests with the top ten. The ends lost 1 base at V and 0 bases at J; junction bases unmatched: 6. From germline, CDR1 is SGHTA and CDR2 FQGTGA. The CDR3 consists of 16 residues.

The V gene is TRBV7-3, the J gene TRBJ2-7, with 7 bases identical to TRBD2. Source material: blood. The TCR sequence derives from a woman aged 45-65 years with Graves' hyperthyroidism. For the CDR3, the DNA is TGTGCCAGCAGCTTAAGAGGTGGCGGGAGCTCCTACGAGCAGTACTTC. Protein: CASSLRGGGSSYEQYF.